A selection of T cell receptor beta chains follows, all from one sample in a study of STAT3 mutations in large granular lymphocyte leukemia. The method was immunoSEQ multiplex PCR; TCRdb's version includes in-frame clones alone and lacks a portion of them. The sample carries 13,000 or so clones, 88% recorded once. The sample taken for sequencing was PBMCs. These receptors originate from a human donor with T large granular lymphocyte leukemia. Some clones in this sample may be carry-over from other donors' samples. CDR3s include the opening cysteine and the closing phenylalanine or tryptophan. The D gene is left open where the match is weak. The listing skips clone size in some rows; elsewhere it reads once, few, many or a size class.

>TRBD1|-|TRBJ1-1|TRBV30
CAWSDRGGTEAFF
TGTGCCTGGAGCGACAGGGGCGGCACTGAAGCTTTCTTT
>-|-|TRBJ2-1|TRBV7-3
CASSPSWGEQFF
TGTGCCAGCAGCCCATCGTGGGGCGAGCAGTTCTTC
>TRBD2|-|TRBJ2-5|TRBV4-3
CASSQEGTGGRETQYF
TGCGCCAGCAGCCAAGAGGGGACGGGAGGAAGAGAGACCCAGTACTTC
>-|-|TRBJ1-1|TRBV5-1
CASSWGSRGNTEAFF
TGCGCCAGCAGCTGGGGGAGCAGAGGGAACACTGAAGCTTTCTTT
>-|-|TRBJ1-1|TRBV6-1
CASRTPGSAEAFF
TGTGCCAGCCGCACCCCAGGGTCGGCTGAAGCTTTCTTT
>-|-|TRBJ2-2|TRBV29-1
CSVESTANTGELFF
TGCAGCGTTGAAAGTACAGCAAACACCGGGGAGCTGTTTTTT
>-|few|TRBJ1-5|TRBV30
CAWNRGGGQPQHF
TGTGCCTGGAATCGGGGGGGCGGGCAGCCCCAGCATTTT
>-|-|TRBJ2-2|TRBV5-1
CASSLGGLNTGELFF
TGCGCCAGCAGCTTAGGCGGTTTAAACACCGGGGAGCTGTTTTTT
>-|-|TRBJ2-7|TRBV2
CASSLRSPHSYEQYF
TGTGCCAGCAGTCTTCGTTCTCCGCACTCCTACGAGCAGTACTTC
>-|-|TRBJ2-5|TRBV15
CATSRDKKETQYF
TGTGCCACCAGCAGAGATAAAAAAGAGACCCAGTACTTC
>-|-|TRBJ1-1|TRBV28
CASRGYMNTEAFF
TGTGCCAGCCGGGGTTACATGAACACTGAAGCTTTCTTT
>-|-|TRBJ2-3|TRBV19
CASSIDSQSTDTQYF
TGTGCCAGTAGTATAGATTCCCAGAGCACAGATACGCAGTATTTT
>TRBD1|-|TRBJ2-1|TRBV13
CASSLGTGGKDEQFF
TGTGCCAGCAGCTTAGGGACAGGGGGCAAGGATGAGCAGTTCTTC
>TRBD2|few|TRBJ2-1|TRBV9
CASSIRLAGGSYNEQFF
TGTGCCAGCAGCATCCGACTAGCGGGAGGCTCCTACAATGAGCAGTTCTTC
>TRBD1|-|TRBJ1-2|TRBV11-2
CASSIRGETGLGYTF
TGTGCCAGCAGCATTAGGGGAGAGACAGGGCTTGGCTACACCTTC
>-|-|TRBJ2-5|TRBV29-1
CSVAQGGETQYF
TGCAGCGTCGCCCAGGGCGGAGAGACCCAGTACTTC
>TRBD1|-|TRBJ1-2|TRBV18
CASSLTGQGDGYTF
TGTGCCAGCTCACTCACTGGACAGGGGGACGGCTACACCTTC
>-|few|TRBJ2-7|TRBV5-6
CASSHGQRSSYEQYF
TGTGCCAGCAGCCATGGCCAGCGGAGCTCCTACGAGCAGTACTTC
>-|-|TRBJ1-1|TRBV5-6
CASRSGNQGLSEAFF
TGTGCCAGCAGGTCGGGGAATCAGGGTTTATCAGAGGCTTTCTTT
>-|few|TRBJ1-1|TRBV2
CASTMVGGAFF
TGTGCCAGCACTATGGTGGGGGGAGCTTTCTTT
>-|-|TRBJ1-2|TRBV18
CASSPDNYGYTF
TGTGCCAGCTCACCAGATAACTATGGCTACACCTTC
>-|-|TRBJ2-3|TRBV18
CASSPPVVTDTQYF
TGTGCCAGCTCACCACCGGTAGTTACAGATACGCAGTATTTT
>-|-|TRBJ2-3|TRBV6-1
CASRTGRGTDTQYF
TGTGCCAGCAGGACAGGACGTGGCACAGATACGCAGTATTTT
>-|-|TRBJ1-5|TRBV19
CASSIDLGLNQPQHF
TGTGCCAGTAGTATAGATCTCGGGCTTAATCAGCCCCAGCATTTT
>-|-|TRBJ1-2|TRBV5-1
CASSAGSGDANYGYTF
TGCGCCAGCAGCGCGGGATCGGGGGACGCTAACTATGGCTACACCTTC
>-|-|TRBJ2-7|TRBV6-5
CASSRTGKRSYEQYF
TGTGCCAGCAGTCGCACGGGGAAGAGGTCCTACGAGCAGTACTTC
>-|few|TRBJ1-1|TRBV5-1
CASSLAGGFTEAFF
TGCGCCAGCAGCTTGGCCGGGGGGTTCACTGAAGCTTTCTTT
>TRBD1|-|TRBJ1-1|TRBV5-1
CASSPLTGESTEAFF
TGCGCCAGCAGCCCGCTGACAGGGGAAAGCACTGAAGCTTTCTTT
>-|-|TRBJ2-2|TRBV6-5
CASSYIGLRTPGELFF
TGTGCCAGCAGTTACATCGGACTTCGAACCCCCGGGGAGCTGTTTTTT
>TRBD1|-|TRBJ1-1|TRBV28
CASSYPGTDDEAFF
TGTGCCAGCAGCTACCCCGGGACAGATGATGAAGCTTTCTTT
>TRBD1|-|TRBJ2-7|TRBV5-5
CASSAAGTDYEQYF
TGTGCCAGCAGCGCAGCCGGGACAGACTACGAGCAGTACTTC
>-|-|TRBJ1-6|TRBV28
CASSPIQNSPLHF
TGTGCCAGCAGCCCCATTCAAAATTCACCCCTCCACTTT
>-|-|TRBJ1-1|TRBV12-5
CASGPGGMNTEAFF
TGTGCTAGTGGTCCCGGGGGAATGAACACTGAAGCTTTCTTT
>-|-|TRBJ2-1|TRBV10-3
CAISAPGAGNEQFF
TGTGCCATCAGCGCCCCAGGGGCGGGCAATGAGCAGTTCTTC
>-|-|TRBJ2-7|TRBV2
CASGLGSSYEQYF
TGTGCCAGCGGGCTGGGGAGCTCCTACGAGCAGTACTTC
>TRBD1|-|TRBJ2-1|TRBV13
CASSPTGTGSNEQFF
TGTGCCAGCAGTCCGACCGGGACAGGTTCCAATGAGCAGTTCTTC
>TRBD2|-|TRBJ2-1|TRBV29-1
CSFKTSGRDNEQFF
TGCAGCTTCAAGACTAGCGGGAGGGATAATGAGCAGTTCTTC
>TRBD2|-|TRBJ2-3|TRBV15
CATSRDRLAGVTDTQYF
TGTGCCACCAGCAGAGATAGACTAGCGGGGGTCACAGATACGCAGTATTTT
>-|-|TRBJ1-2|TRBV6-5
CASSYSGGRSAHGYTF
TGTGCCAGCAGTTACTCGGGGGGCCGCAGCGCGCATGGCTACACCTTC
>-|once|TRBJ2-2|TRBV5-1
CASSPALASTGELFF
TGCGCCAGCAGCCCAGCCTTAGCGTCCACCGGGGAGCTGTTTTTT
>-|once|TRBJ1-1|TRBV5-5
CASSNTVNTEAFF
TGTGCCAGCAGCAATACAGTGAACACTGAAGCTTTCTTT
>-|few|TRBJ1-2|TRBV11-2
CASSPGQGRYGYTF
TGTGCCAGCAGCCCTGGGCAGGGACGCTATGGCTACACCTTC
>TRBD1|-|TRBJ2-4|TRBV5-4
CASSLDRGDIQYF
TGTGCCAGCAGCTTGGACAGGGGTGACATTCAGTACTTC
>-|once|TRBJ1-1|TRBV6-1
CASTSGGGITEAFF
TGTGCCAGCACCTCAGGTGGGGGTATCACTGAAGCTTTCTTT
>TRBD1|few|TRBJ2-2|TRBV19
CASSWDRGGTGELFF
TGTGCCAGTAGTTGGGACAGGGGAGGTACCGGGGAGCTGTTTTTT
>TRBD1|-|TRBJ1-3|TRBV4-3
CASSQHRGAGNTIYF
TGCGCCAGCAGCCAACACAGGGGTGCAGGAAACACCATATATTTT